The sequence of this TCR beta chain was determined in a study of blood T cell repertoires in COVID-19. On the study more broadly: Collection of acute and convalescent COVID-19 samples took place in the United States, Italy and Spain. T cells, B-cell-depleted T cells, or PBMCs provided the cDNA or gDNA that served as material.

Trimming at V came to 5 bases and at J to 1 base, leaving 5 bases not matched to a gene. Germline lookup yields CDR1 WNHNN and CDR2 SYGVQD (reference sequence). This CDR3 has 15 amino acids. Sequencing was performed with immunoSEQ multiplex PCR; in TCRdb, only in-frame clones are kept and a portion is missing. This table holds hundreds of thousands of clones, approximately 78% found once. Participants were aged 18 to 89 years, lived in under 30 US areas, and enrolled virtually. Cohorts were based on clinical histories the participants reported. The sample consisted of PBMCs or T cells enriched from blood (not recorded which). This TCR was sampled from a man aged 35-49 years who had been exposed to COVID-19. This rearrangement joins TRBV10-1 to TRBJ1-1; 9 bases agree with TRBD1. The CDR3 DNA is TGCGCCAGCAGTATTAGGACAGGGGAGAACACTGAAGCTTTCTTT. It encodes CASSIRTGENTEAFF.